This TCR beta chain appears in the sequencing data of a study of CD8 T cells in Susac syndrome (dated by TCRdb to 2018 to 2020). As for the study more broadly: Of the Susac syndrome patients who were sequenced, fewer than ten were in clinical remission while six had clinically active disease. Susac syndrome patients were therapy-naive, on corticosteroids (some also receiving IVIg), or on IVIg alone at blood withdrawal. Repertoire sequencing was used to test whether CD8+ T cell activation and differentiation in Susac syndrome was antigen driven.

Peripheral blood CD8+ and CD4+ T cells from healthy donors, Susac syndrome patients and multiple sclerosis patients were profiled using high-throughput TCR beta sequencing. Recently defined diagnostic criteria for definite or probable disease were met by the Susac syndrome patients. Bulk CD8+ and CD4+ T cells were purified by magnetic negative isolation, whereas CD8+ TEMRA cells were enriched by FACS. Blood was drawn into EDTA tubes, processed within 24 hours, and PBMCs were isolated by density gradient centrifugation. PBMCs destined for TCR sequencing were cryopreserved in liquid nitrogen and later thawed in a 37 °C water bath. The sorted or isolated CD4+, CD8+ and CD8+ TEMRA cells reached a purity of at least 90%. General findings and caveats noted by the study authors: The CD4+ T cell repertoire of patients with Susac syndrome showed no detectable clonal expansion. The study acknowledged that relatively few individuals were included in the TCR sequencing and HLA analysis.

Regarding this clonotype: Its recognized antigen is unknown. There are no base qualities to consult, and no much larger clone falls within one base.

RNA was extracted using the RNeasy kit, and about 0.45 to 1 microgram was reverse transcribed with random hexamers. TCR beta CDR3 regions were amplified with the immunoSEQ multiplex PCR assay covering 54 Vbeta and 13 Jbeta segments. Bias from PCR amplification was corrected by using a synthetic template baseline for primer optimization and for computational correction. In the authors' own workflow: Reads were annotated to V, D and J genes according to IMGT and were analyzed with immunoSEQ Analyzer, with only productive sequences retained. Clonality was computed as one minus Shannon entropy normalized by log2 of the number of productive unique sequences. For each patient and control, public and private clones were evaluated within the 100 most prevalent clones. A clone was defined as Susac-specific if it was absent from the healthy and MS cohorts, from over a thousand published viral clones and from other ImmuneACCESS disease sequences. TCRdb reprocessed the public reads (quality trimming at Q25 with fastp, clone calling with MiXCR) and kept in-frame beta chains. Identical CDR3 protein sequences are pooled into one entry, listed with their most common genes and DNA. These V and J calls are TCRdb output, not the study's own analysis. The sample includes about 140,000 distinct CDR3 sequences, with roughly 94% observed a single time. More than 0.11% of the sample comes from the top ten.

The germline V gene provides CDR1 MNHEY and CDR2 SVGEGT. V and J are trimmed by 10 bases and 4 bases, and the gene matches miss 4 bases of the junction. Its CDR3 holds 12 amino acids, cysteine through phenylalanine. Only the CDR3 part of the read is kept: 36 bases, read in frame from the first base. Here the chain combines TRBV6-2 or TRBV6-3 and TRBJ2-3, with 8 junctional bases fitting TRBD2. Sequencing used CD4+ T cells from PBMCs. This receptor was taken from a human donor with Susac syndrome. Here is the DNA: TGTGCCACCGGGACTAGAGCAGATACGCAGTATTTT. Its protein is CATGTRADTQYF.